This T cell receptor (beta chain) is drawn from a study of T cells in Graves' hyperthyroidism and ophthalmopathy. This clonotype was seen only a few times. This CDR3 is built from 14 residues. Germline CDR1 GTSNPN, CDR2 SVGIG (reference sequence). Trimming cost V 5 bases and J 1 base, with 12 bases left between them. TCR beta CDR3 sequences were amplified from RNA transcripts. A set of HTBI primers served as the primers for a first-round RT-PCR of the TCR CDR3. MiXCR, applied by TCRdb to the multiplex PCR reads, yields one record per CDR3 protein. Of some 620,000 distinct CDR3 sequences listed, around 16% are singletons.

Sequencing was done on a sample of blood. This sequence originates from a woman aged 25 to 39 with Graves' hyperthyroidism. The chain joins TRBV30 to TRBJ2-1; D gene uncertain. The chain's CDR3 is CAWRPSRSYNEQFF. CDR3 nucleotide sequence: TGTGCCTGGCGACCCTCAAGATCCTACAATGAGCAGTTCTTC. Full variable domain (rest looked up from reference TRBV30 and TRBJ2-1): SQTIHQWPATLVQPVGSPLSLECTVEGTSNPNLYWYRQAAGRGLQLLFYSVGIGQISSEVPQNLSASRPQDRQFILSSKKLLLSDSGFYLCAWRPSRSYNEQFFGPGTRLTVL.